This T cell receptor (beta chain) was captured by sequencing in a study of control samples from healthy donors and cancer patients. Sequenced by immunoSEQ multiplex PCR; TCRdb stores in-frame clones only, minus some. The data hold approximately 150,000 clones, with 94% observed a single time. The CDR3 contains 17 residues. Germline V gene lookup returns CDR1 LNHDA and CDR2 SQIVND (reference sequence). The trim removed 5 bases at V and 6 bases at J, leaving 17 bases unmatched. The chain uses TRBV19 and TRBJ1-1; TRBD1 matches at 8 bases. Sequencing input: blood. The sequence came from a man between 40 and 49 years old in good health. The CDR3 reads CASSFQGALHRIAEAFF. The CDR3 nucleotides read TGTGCCAGTAGTTTCCAGGGGGCCCTCCACAGGATCGCTGAAGCTTTCTTT.